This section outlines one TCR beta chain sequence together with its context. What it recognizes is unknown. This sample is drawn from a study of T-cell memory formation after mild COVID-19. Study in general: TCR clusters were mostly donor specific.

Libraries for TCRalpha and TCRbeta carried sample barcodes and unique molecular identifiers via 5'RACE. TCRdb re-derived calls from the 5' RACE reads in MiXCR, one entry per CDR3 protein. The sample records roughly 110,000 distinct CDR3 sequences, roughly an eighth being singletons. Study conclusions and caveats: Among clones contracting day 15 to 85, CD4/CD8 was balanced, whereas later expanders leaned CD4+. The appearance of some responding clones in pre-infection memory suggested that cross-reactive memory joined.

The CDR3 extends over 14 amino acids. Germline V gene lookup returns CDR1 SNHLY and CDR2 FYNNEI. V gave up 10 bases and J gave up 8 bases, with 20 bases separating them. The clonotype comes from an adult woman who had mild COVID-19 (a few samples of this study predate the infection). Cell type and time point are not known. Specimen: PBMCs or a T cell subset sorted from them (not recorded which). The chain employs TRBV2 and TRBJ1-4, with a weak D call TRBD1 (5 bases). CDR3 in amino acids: CATIGGRVDEKLFF. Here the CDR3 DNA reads TGTGCCACGATCGGCGGCAGGGTGGACGAAAAACTGTTTTTT.